The 28 T cell receptor beta chains in this list originate from one sample, sequenced in a study of blood T cell repertoires in COVID-19. Sequencing used immunoSEQ multiplex PCR; TCRdb keeps in-frame clones, though not all of them. This sample has 160,000 or so clones, with 65% to 90% found just once. Sequenced sample: PBMCs or T cells enriched from blood (not recorded which). The receptors were gathered from a man in his forties or fifties who had recovered from COVID-19.

V is TRBV5-1 and J is TRBJ2-3; TRBD2 agrees at 8 bases. After removal of 4 bases from V and 0 bases from J, the junction contained 4 bases not matched to a gene. Per germline, CDR1 SGHRS and CDR2 YFSETQ. The CDR3 is 15 amino acids. The CDR3 is CASSPVAGSTDTQYF. The CDR3 DNA reads TGCGCCAGCAGCCCCGTAGCGGGGAGCACAGATACGCAGTATTTT.

The V gene is TRBV6-5, the J gene TRBJ1-3; D is unresolved. The CDR3 extends over 15 amino acids. Germline V lookup: CDR1 MNHEY, CDR2 SVGAGI. V dropped 6 bases and J dropped 1 base, with 13 bases sitting between them. The CDR3 nucleotides are TGTGCCAGCAGCGAGAGGTATTCTTCTGGAAACACCATATATTTT. It encodes CASSERYSSGNTIYF.

The gene calls are TRBV7-9 and TRBJ1-6; 9 bases are shared with TRBD1. The trim removed 0 bases at V and 4 bases at J, leaving 10 bases unmatched. Germline V gives CDR1 SEHNR, CDR2 FQNEAQ (reference sequence). This CDR3 contains 19 residues. DNA of the CDR3: TGTGCCAGCAGCTTAGCGATCGGGACAGGGCACCGATATAATTCACCCCTCCACTTT. Translated, it gives CASSLAIGTGHRYNSPLHF.

This sequence joins TRBV11-1 and TRBJ1-1; D ambiguous. Per germline, CDR1 SGHAT and CDR2 FQDESV (reference sequence). The CDR3 has 15 residues. V gave up 6 bases and J gave up 1 base, with 15 bases separating them. The CDR3 DNA is TGTGCCAGCAGTTTAAGAATTGCAGAGAACACTGAAGCTTTCTTT. Encoded protein: CASSLRIAENTEAFF. Variable domain in full (rest from reference TRBV11-1 and TRBJ1-1): EAEVAQSPRYKITEKSQAVAFWCDPISGHATLYWYRQILGQGPELLVQFQDESVVDDSQLPKDRFSAERLKGVDSTLKIQPAELGDSAMYLCASSLRIAENTEAFFGQGTRLTVV.

The CDR3 protein is CASSLAQGRAPYEQYF. The DNA for the CDR3 is TGTGCCAGCAGCTTAGCGCAAGGCAGGGCGCCCTACGAGCAGTACTTC. V gene TRBV7-9 combines with J gene TRBJ2-7; possible D gene TRBD1, 5 bases. This CDR3 is 16 amino acids long. V was cut by 0 bases and J by 2 bases, with 14 bases left in between. From germline, CDR1 is SEHNR and CDR2 FQNEAQ (reference sequence).

This clone turned up a few times. The rearrangement uses TRBV5-1 and TRBJ2-7; the match to TRBD2 covers 10 bases. V was clipped by 5 bases and J by 2 bases; unmatched bases: 13. CDR1 and CDR2 from the germline V gene are SGHRS and YFSETQ. The CDR3 has 17 residues. CDR3 bases: TGCGCCAGCAGTGTACTGCCGATAGCGGGGGGTACCTACGAGCAGTACTTC. Translated: CASSVLPIAGGTYEQYF.

The rearrangement uses TRBV6-4 and TRBJ2-3, with 9 bases that match TRBD1. This CDR3 is 15 amino acids long. V lost 6 bases and J lost 5; bases outside the gene matches: 9. Germline V lookup: CDR1 MRHNA, CDR2 SNTAGT. The CDR3 DNA reads as TGTGCCAGCAGCCCGGGACAGGGTGGCAAAGATACGCAGTATTTT. Residues: CASSPGQGGKDTQYF.

The chain is built from TRBV3-1 (or the pseudogene TRBV3-2) and TRBJ1-1, with a possible D match to TRBD1 (6 bases). CDR3 length equals 13 residues. V was clipped by 1 base and J by 10 bases, with 13 bases between them. CDR1 and CDR2 (germline): LGHDT, YNNKEL (reference sequence). The chain's CDR3 is CASSQGRQAGAFF. CDR3 bases: TGTGCCAGCAGCCAAGGACGACAGGCGGGAGCTTTCTTT.

The gene calls are TRBV30 and TRBJ1-6; no reliable D call. V lost 2 bases to trimming and J lost 9 bases, with 14 bases between them. The CDR3 sequence is 14 residues long. Germline V gene lookup returns CDR1 GTSNPN and CDR2 SVGIG (reference sequence). The CDR3 is CAWSPGSGSSPLHF. The CDR3 DNA reads as TGTGCCTGGAGTCCCGGAAGCGGGAGTTCACCCCTCCACTTT.

The gene calls are TRBV6-6 and TRBJ1-2, with D perhaps matching TRBD1 (5 bases). V shed 4 bases and J shed 8 bases, with 14 bases lying between them. The CDR3 spans 13 residues. CDR1 is MNHNY and CDR2 is SVGAGI in the germline V gene (reference sequence). This chain's CDR3 is CASSSDTVKGYTF. The CDR3 DNA sequence: TGTGCCAGCAGTTCGGACACGGTTAAGGGCTACACCTTC.

This chain uses TRBV3-1 (or the pseudogene TRBV3-2) with TRBJ1-2; possible D gene TRBD1, 6 bases. CDR3 length: 13 residues. Germline V gene data show CDR1 as LGHDT and CDR2 as YNNKEL (reference sequence). Trimming took 10 bases from V and 6 from J, leaving 18 bases between them. The CDR3: CATSGGTSNGYTF. The CDR3 bases are TGTGCCACCTCCGGGGGGACAAGCAATGGCTACACCTTC.

This clone has just a few counts. This chain links TRBV6-4 with TRBJ2-7; D is undetermined. The germline gives CDR1 MRHNA, CDR2 SNTAGT. V lost 3 bases to trimming and J lost 4 bases, with 19 bases between them. This CDR3 has 16 amino acids. The CDR3 spells CASSEPPGAQEYEQYF. In nucleotides, the CDR3 is TGTGCCAGCAGTGAACCCCCAGGCGCGCAGGAATACGAGCAGTACTTC.

The chain links TRBV24-1 to TRBJ1-5; no clear D. Germline values: CDR1 KGHDR, CDR2 SFDVKD. The CDR3 runs to 13 residues. Trimming pared 10 bases from V and 0 bases from J, leaving 9 bases between. In DNA, the CDR3 is TGTGCCACGAATGAGGATAGCAATCAGCCCCAGCATTTT. Translating it yields CATNEDSNQPQHF.

This chain joins TRBV5-6 and TRBJ1-1; 7 bases fit TRBD1. J gave up 2 bases and V 4 bases, and 2 bases lay outside the gene matches. CDR3 length equals 13 residues. Germline-derived CDR1 and CDR2 are SGHDT and YYEEEE. CDR3 region: CASSHRGNTEAFF. The CDR3 coding sequence is TGTGCCAGCAGCCACAGGGGAAACACTGAAGCTTTCTTT.

This clone was picked up one time. The rearrangement uses TRBV12-3 or TRBV12-4 and TRBJ1-2, with D possibly matching TRBD1 (6 bases). V dropped 6 bases and J dropped 7 bases, with 12 bases sitting between them. The length of the CDR3 is 12 residues. CDR3 protein: CASSETGLGYTF. The CDR3 DNA sequence: TGTGCCAGCAGCGAGACAGGACTTGGCTACACCTTC.

The chain has TRBV10-3 and TRBJ1-1; TRBD1 might be the D (6 bases). V was pared by 3 bases and J by 2 bases, with 7 bases between. CDR1 and CDR2 (germline): ENHRY, SYGVKD. CDR3 length: 13 residues. In nucleotides, the CDR3 is TGTGCCATCAGTGACAGGGGTAACACTGAAGCTTTCTTT. Encoded protein: CAISDRGNTEAFF.

This clone was observed a few times. This chain connects TRBV7-9 to TRBJ1-3, with 7 bases lining up with TRBD1. With 5 bases clipped from V and 0 bases from J, the junction kept 10 bases outside the gene matches. Germline CDR1 and CDR2: SEHNR and FQNEAQ (reference sequence). The CDR3 spans 17 residues. The CDR3 reads CASSPLEGQPSGNTIYF. CDR3 DNA: TGTGCCAGCAGCCCCCTAGAGGGACAGCCCTCTGGAAACACCATATATTTT. Using reference TRBV7-9 and TRBJ1-3 for the parts outside the CDR3, the full variable domain is DTGVSQNPRHKITKRGQNVTFRCDPISEHNRLYWYRQTLGQGPEFLTYFQNEAQLEKSRLLSDRFSAERPKGSFSTLEIQRTEQGDSAMYLCASSPLEGQPSGNTIYFGEGSWLTVV.

The gene calls are TRBV24-1 and TRBJ1-1; D possibly corresponds to TRBD1 (6 bases). Trimming stripped 9 bases from V and 6 bases from J, with 19 bases between. CDR1 KGHDR and CDR2 SFDVKD come from the germline V gene. There are 14 residues in the CDR3. In DNA, the CDR3 is TGTGCCACCGAGTCGGGGGGCGGGGACGCTGAAGCTTTCTTT. Amino acid sequence: CATESGGGDAEAFF.

The genes are TRBV30 and TRBJ2-3; a weak D match, TRBD2 (7 bases). The CDR3 is 13 amino acids. Germline CDR1 GTSNPN, CDR2 SVGIG (reference sequence). Trimming pared 1 base from V and 7 bases from J, leaving 12 bases between. The CDR3 reads CAWSEGGGYTQYF. CDR3 sequence (DNA): TGTGCCTGGAGTGAAGGGGGGGGCTATACGCAGTATTTT.

The J gene is TRBJ1-2, the V gene TRBV14; D possibly corresponds to TRBD1 (6 bases). This CDR3 has 15 amino acids. V lost 4 bases, J lost 4 bases, and 16 bases lay in between. Germline CDR1 is SGHDN and CDR2 is FVKESK. CDR3 amino acids: CASSPPGTNSYGYTF. In nucleotides, the CDR3 is TGTGCCAGCAGCCCCCCCGGGACAAACTCCTATGGCTACACCTTC.

The rearrangement links TRBV5-1 to TRBJ1-1; no reliable D call. There are 13 residues in the CDR3. Germline assignment: CDR1 SGHRS and CDR2 YFSETQ. Trimming pared 1 base from V and 4 bases from J, leaving 8 bases between. CDR3 DNA sequence: TGCGCCAGCAGCTTGATGGAGGGCACTGAAGCTTTCTTT. Encoded protein: CASSLMEGTEAFF. Based on the CDR3 plus reference TRBV5-1 and TRBJ1-1, the full variable domain is KAGVTQTPRYLIKTRGQQVTLSCSPISGHRSVSWYQQTPGQGLQFLFEYFSETQRNKGNFPGRFSGRQFSNSRSEMNVSTLELGDSALYLCASSLMEGTEAFFGQGTRLTVV.

This chain uses TRBV19 with TRBJ2-1, with D possibly being TRBD2 (5 bases). The CDR3 length is 16 residues. The V end lost 3 bases, the J end lost 3 bases, and 15 bases lay between the germline ends. Germline V lookup: CDR1 LNHDA, CDR2 SQIVND (reference sequence). CDR3 loop: CASSIVMRAGYNEQFF. The CDR3 coding sequence is TGTGCCAGTAGTATTGTAATGCGGGCAGGCTACAATGAGCAGTTCTTC.

V and J are TRBV12-3 or TRBV12-4 and TRBJ2-7, with D tentatively TRBD1 (6 bases). Between the trimmed V and J ends, which lost 5 bases and 6 bases, there was a span of 14 bases. CDR3 size: 13 residues. DNA for the CDR3: TGTGCCAGCAGTACCGGGACAAAGGGCGAGCAGTACTTC. Its protein is CASSTGTKGEQYF.

The rearrangement links TRBV19 to TRBJ1-1; D uncertain. V was pared by 7 bases and J by 8 bases, with 14 bases between. Germline V gene data show CDR1 as LNHDA and CDR2 as SQIVND (reference sequence). The CDR3 is 12 residues long. DNA for the CDR3: TGTGCCAGTACCACCCGGCGAGGGGAAGCTTTCTTT. Residues: CASTTRRGEAFF.

This clone was observed once. This chain joins TRBV4-1 and TRBJ2-7; tentatively, D is TRBD2 (6 bases). CDR3 size: 15 residues. V dropped 2 bases and J dropped 3 bases, with 14 bases sitting between them. Germline CDR1 and CDR2: MGHRA and YSYEKL. The CDR3 sequence is CASSQLAGPRYEQYF. DNA for the CDR3: TGCGCCAGCAGCCAACTGGCGGGGCCCCGCTACGAGCAGTACTTC.

This clone came up a few times. DNA for the CDR3: TGTGCCAGCAGCTTGATGGGGGCGGGAGATACGCAGTATTTT. This codes for CASSLMGAGDTQYF. The chain recombines TRBV11-2 with TRBJ2-3; perhaps TRBD1 as D (6 bases). The CDR3 totals 14 residues. Germline V gene data show CDR1 as SGHAT and CDR2 as FQNNGV. Deletions cut 3 bases from V and 5 bases from J, with 12 bases between.

This sequence joins TRBV6-4 and TRBJ2-1; 9 nucleotides align to TRBD1. The germline V gene encodes CDR1 MRHNA and CDR2 SNTAGT. V lost 5 bases and J lost 9; bases outside the gene matches: 8. The CDR3 runs 14 residues. The CDR3 DNA reads TGTGCCAGCAGTAGTACACAGGGGGCAGGTGAGCAGTTCTTC. Protein: CASSSTQGAGEQFF.

The chain has TRBV3-1 (or the pseudogene TRBV3-2) and TRBJ1-1, with D maybe TRBD1 (6 bases). The V end lost 5 bases, the J end lost 6 bases, and 10 bases lay between the germline ends. This CDR3 has 12 residues. CDR1 is LGHDT and CDR2 is YNNKEL in the germline V gene (reference sequence). CDR3 protein: CASSTQGAEAFF. The CDR3, as DNA: TGTGCCAGCAGCACACAGGGAGCTGAAGCTTTCTTT.